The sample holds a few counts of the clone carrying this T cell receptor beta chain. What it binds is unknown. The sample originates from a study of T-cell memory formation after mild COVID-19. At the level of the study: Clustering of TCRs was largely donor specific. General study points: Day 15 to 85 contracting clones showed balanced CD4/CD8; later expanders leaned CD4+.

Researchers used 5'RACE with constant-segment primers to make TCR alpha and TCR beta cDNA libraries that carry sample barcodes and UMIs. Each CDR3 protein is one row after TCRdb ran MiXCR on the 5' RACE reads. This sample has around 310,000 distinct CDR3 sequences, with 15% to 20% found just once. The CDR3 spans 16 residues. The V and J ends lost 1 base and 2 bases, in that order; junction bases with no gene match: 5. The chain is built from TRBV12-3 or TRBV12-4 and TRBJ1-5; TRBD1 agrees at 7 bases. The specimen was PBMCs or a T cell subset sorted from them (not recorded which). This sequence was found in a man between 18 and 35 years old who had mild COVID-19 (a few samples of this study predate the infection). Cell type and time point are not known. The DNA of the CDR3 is TGTGCCAGCAGTTTAGATGAGGGGACAGGCAATCAGCCCCAGCATTTT. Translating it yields CASSLDEGTGNQPQHF.